These 10 T cell receptor beta chains share one sample of origin, sequenced in a study of tumor-infiltrating lymphocytes in primary liver carcinoma. Joint extraction of RNA and DNA used roughly 20-33 mg of bulk tissue that was unsorted. From 400 to 500 ng total RNA, TCR beta cDNA was generated with a primer in the constant region. Amplification in three nested multiplex PCR rounds with slightly modified ARM-PCR gave rise to TCR beta libraries. A C-beta reverse primer was combined with TRBV1-TRBV30 forward primers in the first two PCR rounds, and each round had 10 cycles. TCRdb passed the multiplex PCR reads through MiXCR, listing each CDR3 protein once. There are about 32,000 distinct CDR3 sequences in the sample; roughly 70% occur only once, and 16% lies in the top ten. Sequencing used liver tumor tissue from sampling region 4. Stated subset: tumor region T4, right-lateral pole. These receptors were taken from a man aged 40-49 years with primary liver carcinoma and hepatitis B virus infection.

In this sample, this clonotype turned up many times. The chain links TRBV5-1 to TRBJ1-2, with D perhaps TRBD1 (6 bases). The length of the CDR3 is 13 residues. Germline loops: CDR1 SGHRS, CDR2 YFSETQ. Trimming stripped 5 bases from V and 8 bases from J, with 16 bases between. The DNA of the CDR3 is TGCGCCAGCAGTTCGGAGGGGGGGACCGGCTACACCTTC. Translated: CASSSEGGTGYTF.

With respect to this clonotype: It is unclear where the CDR3 begins or ends on the DNA, so no DNA is shown, and the CDR3 is as TCRdb lists it. This rearrangement joins TRBV28 to TRBJ1-5. The CDR3 length is 14 residues, termini included. CDR1 and CDR2 (germline): MDHEN, SYDVKM. The CDR3 is CASNFGDGNQPLHF.

A note on this clonotype: This is likely a read error, given that the CDR3 carries no conserved phenylalanine or tryptophan at its end. The CDR3 bases are TGTGCCAGCAGCCGAGGCGGGACTGAGACCCAGTACTCC. Residues: CASSRGGTETQYS. The chain uses TRBV12-3 or TRBV12-4 and TRBJ2-5, with D possibly being TRBD2 (6 bases). The CDR3 loop spans 13 amino acids. Trimming left V 6 bases short and J 5 bases short, with 13 bases between.

As to this clonotype: Compared with germline, one end of the junction differs, possibly owing to a read error. The chain carries TRBV10-2 and TRBJ1-5, with D possibly being TRBD1 (6 bases). This CDR3 is 14 amino acids long. Germline-derived CDR1 and CDR2 are WSHSY and SAAADI. The CDR3 bases are TGTGCCAGCAGTGAGATCGCAGGGGATCGACCCCAGCATTTT. It is translated as CASSEIAGDRPQHF.

This clonotype qualifies as medium-sized. The V call is TRBV13, the J call TRBJ2-7; no definite D call. Germline CDR1 PRHDT, CDR2 FYEKMQ (reference sequence). The CDR3 length is 14 residues. V lost 4 bases, J lost 6 bases, and 16 bases lay in between. The CDR3 DNA reads TGTGCCAGCAGCTCCTATACTTATTCGGGCGAGCAGTACTTC. Translated: CASSSYTYSGEQYF. The whole variable domain, remainder taken from reference TRBV13 and TRBJ2-7, is AAGVIQSPRHLIKEKRETATLKCYPIPRHDTVYWYQQGPGQDPQFLISFYEKMQSDKGSIPDRFSAQQFSDYHSELNMSSLELGDSALYFCASSSYTYSGEQYFGPGTRLTVT.

As for this clonotype: One base away lies a much larger clone, so this may be a sequencing read error. The gene calls are TRBV20-1 and TRBJ2-7, with 10 bases identical to TRBD2. This CDR3 region has 14 residues. Unmatched junction bases numbered 6, after V lost 1 base and J lost 6 bases. Germline values: CDR1 DFQATT, CDR2 SNEGSKA (reference sequence). Here the CDR3 DNA reads TGCAGTGCTAGAGTTACTAGCGGGAACTCCGAGCAGTACTTC. It translates to CSARVTSGNSEQYF.

J is TRBJ1-2 and V is TRBV29-1; perhaps TRBD1 as D (6 bases). CDR3 size: 14 residues. Between the trimmed V and J ends, which lost 6 bases and 5 bases, there was a span of 19 bases. CDR1 SQVTM and CDR2 ANQGSEA come from the germline V gene. The CDR3 sequence is CSVMFGQSMYGYTF. Written as DNA, the CDR3 is TGCAGCGTCATGTTTGGACAGTCGATGTATGGCTACACCTTC.

For this clonotype: A read error may account for a junction end that differs from germline. The chain combines TRBV11-2 with TRBJ2-3, with 9 nucleotides matching TRBD2. CDR1 and CDR2 (germline): SGHAT, FQNNGV. The CDR3 covers 18 residues. The CDR3 loop is CVSSEALQRLAVTDTQYF. The CDR3 coding sequence is TGTGTCAGCAGCGAGGCCCTACAGAGACTAGCGGTCACGGATACGCAGTATTTT.

The sample holds many counts of this clonotype. V is TRBV19 and J is TRBJ2-6; D possibly uses TRBD1 or TRBD2 (5 bases each). Germline assignment: CDR1 LNHDA and CDR2 SQIVND (reference sequence). The V gene lost 2 bases and the J gene lost 0 bases, with 8 bases spanning the gap. The CDR3 totals 16 residues. CDR3 protein: CASSIKGTSGANVLTF. As DNA, the CDR3 is TGTGCCAGTAGTATAAAAGGGACCTCTGGGGCCAACGTCCTGACTTTC.

Regarding this clonotype: The missing conserved phenylalanine or tryptophan at the end of this CDR3 makes a read error likely. It is unclear where the CDR3 begins or ends on the DNA, so no DNA is shown, and the CDR3 is as TCRdb lists it. J is TRBJ2-1 and V is TRBV10-3; the table assigns TRBD2, which was not confirmed against the DNA. Germline values: CDR1 ENHRY, CDR2 SYGVKD. The CDR3 comprises 18 residues, both ends counted. The CDR3 protein is CAISGGLGTSGSSIEHFI.